Here is one TCR beta chain with its context. The CDR3 consists of 15 residues. V was cut by 0 bases and J by 5 bases, with 12 bases left in between. Per the germline V gene, CDR1 is SGHKS and CDR2 is YYEKEE (reference sequence). The record originates from a study of blood T cell repertoires in COVID-19. In the authors' workflow: From reference gene primer amplification, estimates of nucleated cell counts were derived. Clones were read by immunoSEQ multiplex PCR, and TCRdb kept only the in-frame ones, dropping some. V and J calls and clone size are given by that table; D and trimming were obtained from the DNA. Here the sample spans some 210,000 clones, roughly 86% being singletons.

The rearrangement uses TRBV5-5 and TRBJ2-1, with D perhaps TRBD2 (5 bases). Sequences were obtained from peripheral blood. This TCR was recovered from a woman aged 40 to 50 with acute or convalescent COVID-19. The CDR3 loop is CASSLGWGEHNEQFF. Written as DNA, the CDR3 is TGTGCCAGCAGCTTGGGGTGGGGAGAACACAATGAGCAGTTCTTC. Combining the CDR3 with reference TRBV5-5 and TRBJ2-1 gives the whole variable domain DAGVTQSPTHLIKTRGQQVTLRCSPISGHKSVSWYQQVLGQGPQFIFQYYEKEERGRGNFPDRFSARQFPNYSSELNVNALLLGDSALYLCASSLGWGEHNEQFFGPGTRLTVL.